These 15 T cell receptor beta chains were all obtained from the same sample, sequenced in a study of blood T cell repertoires in COVID-19. Data came from immunoSEQ multiplex PCR; TCRdb stores just in-frame clones and leaves some out. The sample carries 150,000 to 160,000 clones, more than 65% recorded once. The source material was peripheral blood. The receptors stem from a woman between 45 and 60 years old with acute or convalescent COVID-19.

The V call is TRBV2, the J call TRBJ1-6, with D possibly being TRBD1 (6 bases). The CDR3 is made up of 16 amino acids. The V end lost 3 bases, the J end lost 0 bases, and 9 bases lay between the germline ends. The germline V gene encodes CDR1 SNHLY and CDR2 FYNNEI. This CDR3 reads CASSDQGSSYNSPLHF. The DNA of the CDR3 is TGTGCCAGCAGTGATCAGGGGAGCTCCTATAATTCACCCCTCCACTTT.

The CDR3: CASSPSYGNTIYF. DNA for the CDR3: TGTGCCAGCAGCCCCTCCTATGGAAACACCATATATTTT. The gene calls are TRBV7-2 and TRBJ1-3; D gene ambiguous. CDR3 length: 13 amino acids. Per the germline V gene, CDR1 is SGHTA and CDR2 is FQGNSA. Deletions cut 5 bases from V and 3 bases from J, with 8 bases between. The variable domain in full, completed from reference TRBV7-2 and TRBJ1-3, reads GAGVSQSPSNKVTEKGKDVELRCDPISGHTALYWYRQSLGQGLEFLIYFQGNSAPDKSGLPSDRFSAERTGGSVSTLTIQRTQQEDSAVYLCASSPSYGNTIYFGEGSWLTVV.

The chain recombines TRBV11-1 with TRBJ2-5; TRBD2 matches 8 bases. The ends lost 2 bases at V and 1 base at J; junction bases unmatched: 3. CDR1 and CDR2 (germline): SGHAT, FQDESV (reference sequence). The CDR3 is 15 amino acids. The CDR3 protein is CASSLSGGPQETQYF. CDR3 nucleotides: TGTGCCAGCAGCTTAAGCGGGGGTCCCCAAGAGACCCAGTACTTC.

This rearrangement joins TRBV7-8 to TRBJ1-5; TRBD1 matches 8 bases. The CDR3 length is 18 residues. Looked up from germline, CDR1 is SGHVS and CDR2 is FQNEAQ. After removal of 2 bases from V and 0 bases from J, the junction contained 9 bases not matched to a gene. This chain's CDR3 is CASSLKEDREDSNQPQHF. CDR3 bases: TGTGCCAGCAGCTTAAAGGAGGACAGGGAGGATAGCAATCAGCCCCAGCATTTT.

This clone was detected only once. CDR3: CASSFKRDRGLNTEAFF. The CDR3 DNA reads TGCGCCAGCAGCTTTAAACGGGACAGGGGCCTGAACACTGAAGCTTTCTTT. This sequence joins TRBV5-1 and TRBJ1-1; 10 bases are shared with TRBD1. The CDR3 extends over 17 amino acids. V lost 2 bases to trimming and J lost 0 bases; unmatched junction nucleotides: 7. Per germline, CDR1 SGHRS and CDR2 YFSETQ.

This rearrangement joins TRBV25-1 to TRBJ2-5; the match to TRBD1 covers 7 bases. The CDR3 sequence is 14 residues long. V lost 7 bases, J lost 0 bases, and 5 bases stayed unmatched. In germline, CDR1 is MGHDK, CDR2 SYGVNS. The DNA for the CDR3 is TGTGCCAGCATCGGAGGACAGGACCAAGAGACCCAGTACTTC. Amino acids: CASIGGQDQETQYF.

Only one count was recorded for this clone. This chain joins TRBV9 and TRBJ2-3; weak D call: TRBD2 (6 bases). The V and J ends lost 1 base and 0 bases respectively, with 12 bases between them. This CDR3 contains 16 residues. CDR1 and CDR2 from the germline V gene are SGDLS and YYNGEE. CDR3 in amino acids: CASSVLAEISTDTQYF. The CDR3 DNA reads as TGTGCCAGCAGCGTATTAGCGGAAATTAGCACAGATACGCAGTATTTT.

The chain carries TRBV19 and TRBJ2-3; 7 nucleotides align to TRBD1. J gave up 0 bases and V 3 bases, and 6 bases lay outside the gene matches. The CDR3 length is 16 residues. Germline V lookup: CDR1 LNHDA, CDR2 SQIVND (reference sequence). In DNA, the CDR3 is TGTGCCAGTAGTATCCCGACAGGGTCTAGCACAGATACGCAGTATTTT. Translated, it gives CASSIPTGSSTDTQYF.

The chain uses TRBV15 and TRBJ2-7; 8 bases map to TRBD2. After removal of 1 base from V and 3 bases from J, the junction contained 5 bases not matched to a gene. The CDR3 is 15 residues long. CDR1 LNHNV and CDR2 YYDKDF come from the germline V gene (reference sequence). The CDR3 loop reads CATSRGGSGDYEQYF. The CDR3 DNA sequence: TGTGCCACCAGCAGAGGGGGTAGCGGGGACTACGAGCAGTACTTC. Drawing the rest from reference TRBV15 and TRBJ2-7, the complete variable domain is DAMVIQNPRYQVTQFGKPVTLSCSQTLNHNVMYWYQQKSSQAPKLLFHYYDKDFNNEADTPDNFQSRRPNTSFCFLDIRSPGLGDTAMYLCATSRGGSGDYEQYFGPGTRLTVT.

The V and J genes are TRBV29-1 and TRBJ1-5, with 8 positions matching TRBD1. The CDR3 is made up of 14 amino acids. J was trimmed by 2 bases and V by 7 bases; bases with no gene match: 7. Germline V lookup: CDR1 SQVTM, CDR2 ANQGSEA. CDR3 sequence (DNA): TGCAGCGCGACTCAGGGGGCTGGCAATCAGCCCCAGCATTTT. It specifies CSATQGAGNQPQHF.

This clone came up once. The chain couples TRBV7-8 to TRBJ1-6, with D uncertain. The germline V gene encodes CDR1 SGHVS and CDR2 FQNEAQ. The CDR3 length is 15 residues. The germline V and J ends were trimmed by 5 bases and 0 bases, with 8 bases remaining between them. CDR3 sequence reads: CASSETLSYNSPLHF. DNA for the CDR3: TGTGCCAGCAGCGAAACTCTCTCCTATAATTCACCCCTCCACTTT.

The chain joins TRBV9 to TRBJ1-4; D is possibly TRBD1 (6 bases). In germline, CDR1 is SGDLS, CDR2 YYNGEE. V was clipped by 4 bases and J by 7 bases, with 14 bases between them. The CDR3 runs to 14 residues. DNA of the CDR3: TGTGCCAGCAGCACCGGTATAGGGGGTGAAAAACTGTTTTTT. Translating it yields CASSTGIGGEKLFF.

Only a few counts were recorded for this clone. Within the sample, other DNA sequences also encode this same CDR3. V is TRBV7-3 and J is TRBJ1-2; unclear D gene. Trimming cost V 5 bases and J 0 bases, with 7 bases left between them. The CDR3 totals 13 residues. The V gene's germline CDR1 is SGHTA and CDR2 FQGTGA. In DNA form, the CDR3 reads TGTGCCAGCAGCGAGGGTGCTAACTATGGCTACACCTTC. Protein product: CASSEGANYGYTF.

The chain couples TRBV7-2 to TRBJ1-1; no clear D gene. The CDR3 is 14 amino acids. The germline V and J ends were trimmed by 5 bases and 3 bases, with 13 bases remaining between them. Germline CDR1 and CDR2: SGHTA and FQGNSA. Here the CDR3 DNA reads TGTGCCAGCAGCCCACGAGGGCTCGACACTGAAGCTTTCTTT. Its translation: CASSPRGLDTEAFF.

The chain joins TRBV24-1 to TRBJ2-3; possible D gene TRBD1, 5 bases. The CDR3 runs to 15 residues. Deletions cut 9 bases from V and 0 bases from J, with 15 bases between. Per germline, CDR1 KGHDR and CDR2 SFDVKD. The CDR3 spells CATGASAQSTDTQYF. As DNA, the CDR3 is TGTGCCACCGGGGCGTCGGCCCAAAGCACAGATACGCAGTATTTT.